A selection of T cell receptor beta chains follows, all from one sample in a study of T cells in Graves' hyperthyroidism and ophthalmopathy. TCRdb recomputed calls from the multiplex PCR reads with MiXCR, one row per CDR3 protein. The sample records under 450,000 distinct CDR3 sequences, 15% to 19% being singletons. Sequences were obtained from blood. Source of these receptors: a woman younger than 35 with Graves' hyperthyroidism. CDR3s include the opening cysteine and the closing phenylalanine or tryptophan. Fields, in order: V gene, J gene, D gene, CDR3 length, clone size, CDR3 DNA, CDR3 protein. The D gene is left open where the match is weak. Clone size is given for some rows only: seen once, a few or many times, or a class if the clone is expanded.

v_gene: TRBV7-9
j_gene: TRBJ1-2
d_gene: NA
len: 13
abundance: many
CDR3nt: TGTGCCAGCAGCCTGCCTGGTGGCGGTGGCTACACCTTC
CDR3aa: CASSLPGGGGYTF

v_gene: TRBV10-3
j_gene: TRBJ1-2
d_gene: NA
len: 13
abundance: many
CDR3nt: TGTGCCATCAGTGACAGGGAGAACTATGGCTACACCTTC
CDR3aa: CAISDRENYGYTF

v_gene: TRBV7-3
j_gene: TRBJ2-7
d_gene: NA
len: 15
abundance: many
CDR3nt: TGTGCCAGCAGCTTTGGGCGGGTTTCGCGAAACGAGCAGTACTTC
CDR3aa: CASSFGRVSRNEQYF

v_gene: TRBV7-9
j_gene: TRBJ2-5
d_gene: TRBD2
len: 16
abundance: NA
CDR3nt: TGTGCCAGCAGCCCGAGCGACGGGGGGGACCAAGAGACCCAGTACTTC
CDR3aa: CASSPSDGGDQETQYF

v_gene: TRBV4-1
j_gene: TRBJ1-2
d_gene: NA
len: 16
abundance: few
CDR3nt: TGCGCCAGCAGCCAAGTGGGACGGAAGAACTTCTATGGCTACACCTTC
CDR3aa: CASSQVGRKNFYGYTF

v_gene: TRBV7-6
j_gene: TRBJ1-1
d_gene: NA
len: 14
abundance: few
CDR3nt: TGTGCCAGCAGCTCCTCGACAGGTGGGATTCCAGCTTTCTTT
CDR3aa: CASSSSTGGIPAFF

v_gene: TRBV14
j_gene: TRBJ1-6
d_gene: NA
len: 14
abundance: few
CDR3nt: TGTGCCAGCAGCCAGGGAGCTTCGGGTTCACCCCTCCACTTT
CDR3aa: CASSQGASGSPLHF

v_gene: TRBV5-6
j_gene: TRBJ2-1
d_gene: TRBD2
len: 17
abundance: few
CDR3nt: TGTGCCAGCACCCGGAACTTCGCGGGAGGGCCCTACAATGAGCAGTTCTTC
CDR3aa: CASTRNFAGGPYNEQFF

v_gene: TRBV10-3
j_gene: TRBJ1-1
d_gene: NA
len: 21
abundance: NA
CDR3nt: NA
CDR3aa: CASRTGTVYEQYFGPGTEAFF

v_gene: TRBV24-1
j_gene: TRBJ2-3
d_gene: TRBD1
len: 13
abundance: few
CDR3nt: TGTGCCACCAGTGACCCATCAGGGGGTACGCAGTATTTT
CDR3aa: CATSDPSGGTQYF

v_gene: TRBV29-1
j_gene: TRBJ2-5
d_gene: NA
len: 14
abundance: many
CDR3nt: TGCAGCGCGGGGGCTGCTGGGAGTCGCGAGACCCAGTACTTC
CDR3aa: CSAGAAGSRETQYF

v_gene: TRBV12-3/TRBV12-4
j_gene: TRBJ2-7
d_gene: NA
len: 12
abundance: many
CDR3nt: TGTGCCAGCACAACAGGGTCCTACGAGCAGTACTTC
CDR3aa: CASTTGSYEQYF

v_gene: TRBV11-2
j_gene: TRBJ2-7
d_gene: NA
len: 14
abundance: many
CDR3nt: TGTGCCAGCAGCCTCGCCCTGGACACCTACGAGCAGTACTTC
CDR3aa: CASSLALDTYEQYF

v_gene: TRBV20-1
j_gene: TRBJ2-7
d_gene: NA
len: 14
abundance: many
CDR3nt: TGCAGTGCTGGGCCGGTTTTGGGTCCCTACGAGCAGTACTTC
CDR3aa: CSAGPVLGPYEQYF

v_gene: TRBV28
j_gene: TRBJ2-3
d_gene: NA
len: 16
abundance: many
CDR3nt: TGTGCCAGCAGTTTTCCGGCGGGACCTAGCACAGATACGCAGTATTTT
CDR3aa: CASSFPAGPSTDTQYF

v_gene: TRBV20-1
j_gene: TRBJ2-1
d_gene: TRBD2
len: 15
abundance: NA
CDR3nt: TGCAGTGCCCCGCGGGATCCAGCGGGAGTCAATGAGCAGTTCTTC
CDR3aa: CSAPRDPAGVNEQFF

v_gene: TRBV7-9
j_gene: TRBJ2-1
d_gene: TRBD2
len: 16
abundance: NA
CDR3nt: TGTGCCAGCAGCAAGTCCGGGACTAGCGGGACTTATGAGCAGTTCTTC
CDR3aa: CASSKSGTSGTYEQFF

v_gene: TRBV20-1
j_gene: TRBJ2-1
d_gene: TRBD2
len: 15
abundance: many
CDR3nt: TGCAGTGCTAGGGAACTAGCGGGGGCGATCAATGAGCAGTTCTTC
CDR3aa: CSARELAGAINEQFF

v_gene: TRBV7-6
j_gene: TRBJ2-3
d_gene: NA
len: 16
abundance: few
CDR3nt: TGTGCCAGCAGCTCGGGACACCTTTTGAGCACAGATACGCAGTATTTT
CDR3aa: CASSSGHLLSTDTQYF

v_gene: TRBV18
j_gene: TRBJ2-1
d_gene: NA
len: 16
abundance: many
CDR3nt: TGTGCCAGCTCATCAGGGTTAATTAGCTCCTACAATGAGCAGTTCTTC
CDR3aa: CASSSGLISSYNEQFF

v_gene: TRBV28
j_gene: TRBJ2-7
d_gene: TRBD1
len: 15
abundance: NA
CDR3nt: TGTGCCAGCAGTTCGGTAGGGGGCCCGCCCAACGAGCAGTACTTC
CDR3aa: CASSSVGGPPNEQYF

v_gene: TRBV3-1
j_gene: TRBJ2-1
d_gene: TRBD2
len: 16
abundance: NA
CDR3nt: TGTGCCAGCAGCCAAGTACGCGGTGGGACTAGATCCGAGCAGTTCTTC
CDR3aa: CASSQVRGGTRSEQFF